The present TCR beta chain was sequenced within a study of blood T cell repertoires in COVID-19. The wider study: Spain, Italy and the United States supplied samples that represented acute and convalescent COVID-19. PBMCs, B-cell-depleted T cells, or T cells provided the cDNA or gDNA that made up the material.

J gave up 9 bases and V 4 bases, and 7 bases lay outside the gene matches. The CDR3 is 13 amino acids. Germline V lookup: CDR1 SGHRS, CDR2 YFSETQ. Per the authors' pipeline: Counts of nucleated cells, estimated from reference gene primer amplification, were obtained. Sequencing was performed with immunoSEQ multiplex PCR; in TCRdb, only in-frame clones are kept and a portion is missing. V and J calls plus clone size are reproduced from that table; the DNA served to infer D and trimming. Among 150,000 to 200,000 clones listed, around 85% were seen once. This rearrangement joins TRBV5-1 to TRBJ2-1; 7 nucleotides match TRBD2. The sample comprised peripheral blood. The TCR was taken from a middle-aged man with active or convalescent COVID-19. The CDR3 spells CASSISGNGEQFF. The CDR3 DNA is TGCGCCAGCAGCATAAGCGGGAACGGTGAGCAGTTCTTC.